This is a list of T cell receptor beta chains from one sample in a study of T cells in Graves' hyperthyroidism and ophthalmopathy. TCRdb itself ran the multiplex PCR reads through MiXCR, one entry per CDR3 protein. The sample yields hundreds of thousands of distinct CDR3 sequences, about 22% seen once. What was sequenced was blood. The receptors shown here come from a woman in her 70s with Graves' ophthalmopathy. The CDR3 runs from the conserved cysteine through the conserved F or W. The D gene is left open where the match is weak. Clone size is not always given. Where it is, it says once, few, many or a class for expanded clones.

clone_size,v_call,j_call,d_call,cdr3_aa,cdr3_nt
-,TRBV6-5,TRBJ2-7,-,CASSYPPPPHRTALGSSSYERYF,TGTGCCAGCAGTTACCCCCCCCCCCCACATAGAACTGCGCTAGGCAGCAGCTCCTACGAGCGGTACTTC
many,TRBV7-2,TRBJ2-7,-,CASSLWGYEQYF,TGTGCCAGCAGCTTATGGGGCTACGAGCAGTACTTC
-,TRBV28,TRBJ2-3,TRBD2,CASSFYSGTTRYTQYF,TGTGCCAGCAGTTTCTATAGCGGGACCACCAGATATACGCAGTATTTT
many,TRBV4-1,TRBJ2-7,TRBD2,CASSQVRLAASYEQYF,TGCGCCAGCAGCCAAGTAAGACTAGCGGCCTCCTACGAGCAGTACTTC
many,TRBV7-2,TRBJ2-7,TRBD2,CASSPGLAGSYEQYF,TGTGCCAGCAGCCCCGGACTAGCGGGTTCCTACGAGCAGTACTTC
many,TRBV2,TRBJ2-7,TRBD2,CASSRLAASSYEQYF,TGTGCCAGCAGTCGACTAGCGGCCAGCTCCTACGAGCAGTACTTC
-,TRBV5-1,TRBJ2-2,TRBD1,CASSLTGAGELFF,TGCGCCAGCAGCTTAACAGGGGCCGGGGAGCTGTTTTTT
once,TRBV4-1,TRBJ2-3,TRBD2,CASSQGRGGGEDTQYF,TGCGCCAGCAGCCAAGGTCGGGGGGGTGGGGAGGATACGCAGTATTTT
few,TRBV6-1,TRBJ2-2,TRBD1,CASRSQGTNTGELFF,TGTGCCAGCAGGTCACAGGGGACGAACACCGGGGAGCTGTTTTTT
few,TRBV6-1,TRBJ1-1,TRBD1,CASNRGQGAEAFF,TGTGCCAGCAACCGCGGACAGGGGGCTGAAGCTTTCTTT
-,TRBV20-1,TRBJ2-1,TRBD1,CSAPGTGGNEQFF,TGCAGTGCCCCCGGGACAGGGGGGAATGAGCAGTTCTTC
many,TRBV6-5,TRBJ2-2,-,CASSYWVAGTGELFF,TGTGCCAGCAGCTACTGGGTGGCGGGGACCGGGGAGCTGTTTTTT
-,TRBV3-1,TRBJ1-2,-,CASSHLQVIYGYTF,TGTGCCAGCAGCCACCTACAGGTCATCTATGGCTACACCTTC
-,TRBV5-4,TRBJ1-1,-,CASSEQDSNTEAFF,TGTGCCAGCAGTGAGCAAGACAGTAACACTGAAGCTTTCTTT
-,TRBV7-6,TRBJ1-1,-,CASSLALWGTEAFF,TGTGCCAGCAGCTTAGCACTCTGGGGCACTGAAGCTTTCTTT
many,TRBV12-3/TRBV12-4,TRBJ2-3,TRBD1,CASSRDSLTDTQYF,TGTGCCAGCAGTCGGGACAGCCTCACAGATACGCAGTATTTT
-,TRBV12-3/TRBV12-4,TRBJ2-7,TRBD1,CASSLGTGLPYEQYF,TGTGCCAGCAGTTTAGGGACAGGCCTACCTTACGAGCAGTACTTC
few,TRBV7-2,TRBJ1-2,TRBD1,CASSLGTGDLYGYTF,TGTGCCAGCAGTCTGGGGACAGGGGACCTCTATGGCTACACCTTC
-,TRBV20-1,TRBJ2-5,-,CSALLRGGVGETQYF,TGCAGTGCACTCCTCCGCGGGGGCGTGGGAGAGACCCAGTACTTC
few,TRBV6-2/TRBV6-3,TRBJ2-5,TRBD1,CASSYSISGQKTSQETQYF,TGTGCCAGCAGTTACTCGATATCGGGACAGAAAACTTCCCAAGAGACCCAGTACTTC
many,TRBV5-1,TRBJ2-7,TRBD2,CASRSARTFTGLAYEQYF,TGCGCCAGCAGATCTGCAAGGACATTTACGGGACTAGCCTACGAGCAGTACTTC
-,TRBV7-2,TRBJ1-1,-,CASTRQRETEAFF,TGTGCCAGCACCAGACAGAGAGAAACTGAAGCTTTCTTT
few,TRBV7-2,TRBJ2-2,TRBD1,CASSRQGDTGELFF,TGTGCCAGCAGCCGACAGGGGGACACCGGGGAGCTGTTTTTT
few,TRBV20-1,TRBJ1-5,-,CSALTGSRNQPQHF,TGCAGTGCCCTAACAGGGTCCCGCAATCAGCCCCAGCATTTT
few,TRBV9,TRBJ2-1,-,CASSVEPPPYNEQFF,TGTGCCAGCAGCGTAGAGCCGCCACCCTACAATGAGCAGTTCTTC
-,TRBV9,TRBJ2-7,TRBD2,CASSPLSGSSYEQYF,TGTGCCAGCAGCCCCCTTAGCGGGTCATCCTACGAGCAGTACTTC
few,TRBV15,TRBJ2-3,-,CATSRDGRSTDTQYF,TGTGCCACCAGCAGAGACGGACGTAGCACAGATACGCAGTATTTT
-,TRBV28,TRBJ2-2,-,CAIAPDGDTGELFF,TGTGCCATCGCCCCGGACGGGGACACCGGGGAGCTGTTTTTT
-,TRBV9,TRBJ2-5,-,CASGVGAWEETQYF,TGTGCCAGCGGCGTAGGGGCATGGGAAGAGACCCAGTACTTC
-,TRBV5-5,TRBJ2-2,-,CASSLEWNTGELFF,TGTGCCAGCAGCCTTGAGTGGAACACCGGGGAGCTGTTTTTT
-,TRBV20-1,TRBJ2-3,-,CSALSASALTDTQYF,TGCAGTGCCCTATCAGCCTCGGCCCTCACAGATACGCAGTATTTT
few,TRBV3-1,TRBJ1-6,-,CASSQEQSSYNSPLHF,TGTGCCAGCAGCCAAGAACAGAGCTCCTATAATTCACCCCTCCACTTT
-,TRBV25-1,TRBJ2-3,-,CASSKAPPMGTDTQYF,TGTGCCAGCAGTAAGGCTCCTCCAATGGGCACAGATACGCAGTATTTT
many,TRBV12-3/TRBV12-4,TRBJ1-6,-,CASSSRPLRRGRYSPLHF,TGTGCCAGCAGCTCCCGCCCCCTCCGCAGGGGAAGGTATTCACCCCTCCACTTT
many,TRBV6-1,TRBJ1-1,-,CASSRSTDPRDTEAFF,TGTGCCAGCAGTCGGTCGACGGACCCGCGGGACACTGAAGCTTTCTTT
few,TRBV9,TRBJ2-4,TRBD2,CASSPGGPRAKNIQYF,TGTGCCAGCAGCCCGGGAGGGCCGCGAGCCAAAAACATTCAGTACTTC
many,TRBV7-2,TRBJ2-2,TRBD2,CASSWTSGATGELFF,TGTGCCAGCAGTTGGACTAGCGGTGCGACCGGGGAGCTGTTTTTT
-,TRBV9,TRBJ2-1,-,CASSAEWGRGASYKEQFF,TGTGCCAGCAGCGCCGAATGGGGACGGGGCGCCTCCTACAAGGAGCAGTTCTTC
many,TRBV6-2/TRBV6-3,TRBJ2-1,TRBD2,CASSKGLAVNEQFF,TGTGCCAGCAGTAAGGGACTAGCTGTCAATGAGCAGTTCTTC
few,TRBV6-1,TRBJ2-7,TRBD2,CASSPSGGSPYEQYF,TGTGCCAGCAGTCCCTCGGGCGGGAGCCCCTACGAGCAGTACTTC
few,TRBV28,TRBJ1-2,-,CASSLQRGFYGYTF,TGTGCCAGCAGTTTACAAAGAGGGTTCTATGGCTACACCTTC
-,TRBV28,TRBJ1-3,-,CRSSDGRSGNTIYF,TGTCGTTCTTCGGACGGACGCTCTGGAAACACCATATATTTT
many,TRBV27,TRBJ2-1,TRBD2,CASSLSAGGRYNEQFF,TGTGCCAGCAGTTTATCAGCGGGAGGCCGATACAATGAGCAGTTCTTC
-,TRBV16,TRBJ1-5,-,CASSQYMDQPQHF,TGTGCCAGCAGCCAATACATGGATCAGCCCCAGCATTTT
few,TRBV18,TRBJ2-3,-,CASHSRGLDTQYF,TGTGCCAGCCATTCACGGGGGCTAGATACGCAGTATTTT
few,TRBV9,TRBJ2-7,-,CASSVRDMGYEQYF,TGTGCCAGCAGCGTCCGGGACATGGGCTACGAGCAGTACTTC
-,TRBV2,TRBJ1-2,-,CTSSLGANYGYTF,TGTACCAGCAGCCTGGGAGCTAACTATGGCTACACCTTC
many,TRBV2,TRBJ1-4,-,CASSTTGRSNEKLFF,TGTGCCAGCAGTACCACAGGGAGGTCTAATGAAAAACTGTTTTTT
few,TRBV7-9,TRBJ1-2,TRBD1,CASSLRRDRETF,TGTGCCAGCAGCCTTCGCCGGGACAGGGAGACCTTC
few,TRBV5-1,TRBJ1-5,-,CASSPGTPNQPQHF,TGCGCCAGCAGTCCCGGGACACCTAATCAGCCCCAGCATTTT
-,TRBV2,TRBJ2-4,TRBD2,CASSVSVSGALAKNIQYF,TGTGCCAGCAGTGTATCCGTTAGCGGGGCCCTAGCCAAAAACATTCAGTACTTC
-,TRBV9,TRBJ2-3,TRBD2,CASSVASGSGTQYF,TGTGCCAGCAGCGTAGCCAGCGGGAGTGGTACGCAGTATTTT
-,TRBV7-2,TRBJ1-1,-,CASSTSSWTEAFF,TGTGCCAGCAGCACCTCCTCTTGGACTGAAGCTTTCTTT
many,TRBV20-1,TRBJ2-2,TRBD1,CSARVGGSNTGELFF,TGCAGTGCTAGAGTAGGGGGCTCGAACACCGGGGAGCTGTTTTTT
-,TRBV5-1,TRBJ2-4,-,CASSLSGRGGNIQYF,TGCGCCAGCAGCTTGTCGGGCAGAGGGGGAAACATTCAGTACTTC